Sequencing of this TCR beta chain was carried out in a study of T cell repertoires in cytomegalovirus infection. Study findings and constraints: Across the ex vivo response, the dominant clonotypes were HLA-C-restricted CMV-specific TCR beta clonotypes.

MiXCR, run by TCRdb on the reads, gives a single entry per CDR3 protein. Among roughly 180,000 distinct CDR3 sequences listed, roughly 30% were seen once. V was pared by 5 bases and J by 2 bases, with 15 bases between. Germline values: CDR1 SGHVS, CDR2 FQNEAQ. The CDR3 extends over 16 amino acids. To note about this clonotype: Its antigen is still unknown.

The gene calls are TRBV7-8 and TRBJ2-2; D is possibly TRBD1 (6 bases). The TCR originated in a human donor in good health (CMV status not recorded). Some clones in this sample may be carry-over from other donors' samples. The sequenced sample was PBMCs. Here the CDR3 DNA reads TGTGCCAGCAGCCCAGGGGTAAGGGCCAACACCGGGGAGCTGTTTTTT. As protein: CASSPGVRANTGELFF.